The 15 T cell receptor beta chains reported below all come from one sample, sequenced in a study of cytomegalovirus exposure and HLA in healthy donors. The PCR had 60 Vbeta and 13 Jbeta primers. The assay was immunoSEQ multiplex PCR, and TCRdb's table has in-frame clones only and misses some. Altogether about 160,000 clones are present, 75% to 80% being singletons, with the ten largest covering about 0.91%. The source material was PBMCs. These receptors were taken from a woman between 50 and 59 years old in good health and CMV-seropositive.

This clone appeared a single time. Here the CDR3 reads CASRTSAQSYNEQFF. The CDR3 nucleotides read TGTGCCAGCAGGACTAGCGCACAGTCCTACAATGAGCAGTTCTTC. The rearrangement links TRBV6-4 to TRBJ2-1; 8 bases align to TRBD2. Losses at the gene ends were 6 bases for V and 1 base for J; bases not matched to a gene: 5. CDR3 length: 15 residues. Germline lookup yields CDR1 MRHNA and CDR2 SNTAGT.

The gene calls are TRBV5-6 and TRBJ2-1; TRBD1 matches at 7 bases. Per the germline V gene, CDR1 is SGHDT and CDR2 is YYEEEE. Trimming at V came to 4 bases and at J to 10 bases, leaving 2 bases not matched to a gene. The length of the CDR3 is 11 residues. The CDR3 region is CASSVDREQFF. DNA of the CDR3: TGTGCCAGCAGCGTGGACAGGGAGCAGTTCTTC.

V usage is TRBV5-1 and J usage is TRBJ2-3, with 8 bases that match TRBD1. V dropped 0 bases and J dropped 9; count of bases not matched to a gene: 9. Germline CDR1 and CDR2: SGHRS and YFSETQ. The CDR3 runs to 15 residues. The CDR3 protein is CASSLGEAGGNTQYF. CDR3 nucleotides: TGCGCCAGCAGCTTGGGGGAGGCAGGGGGCAACACGCAGTATTTT. The full variable domain, with the rest looked up from reference TRBV5-1 and TRBJ2-3, is KAGVTQTPRYLIKTRGQQVTLSCSPISGHRSVSWYQQTPGQGLQFLFEYFSETQRNKGNFPGRFSGRQFSNSRSEMNVSTLELGDSALYLCASSLGEAGGNTQYFGPGTRLTVL.

This clone has a handful of counts. The chain employs TRBV7-6 and TRBJ1-1; 9 bases line up with TRBD1. The V gene end was trimmed by 5 bases and the J gene end by 1 base; junction bases not matched to a gene: 2. Germline V lookup: CDR1 SGHVS, CDR2 FNYEAQ. This CDR3 has 14 residues. DNA of the CDR3: TGTGCCAGCAGCGAACAGGGGGCGAACACTGAAGCTTTCTTT. It codes for CASSEQGANTEAFF.

The genes are TRBV7-2 and TRBJ2-1; 9 bases line up with TRBD2. Trimming took 6 bases from V and 0 from J; bases not matched to a gene: 3. This CDR3 comprises 15 residues. The germline V gene encodes CDR1 SGHTA and CDR2 FQGNSA. The CDR3 is CASSPLAGSYNEQFF. CDR3 DNA sequence: TGTGCCAGCAGTCCACTAGCGGGCTCCTACAATGAGCAGTTCTTC. Filled out from reference TRBV7-2 and TRBJ2-1, the complete variable domain reads GAGVSQSPSNKVTEKGKDVELRCDPISGHTALYWYRQSLGQGLEFLIYFQGNSAPDKSGLPSDRFSAERTGGSVSTLTIQRTQQEDSAVYLCASSPLAGSYNEQFFGPGTRLTVL.

This chain uses TRBV9 with TRBJ2-1; D ambiguous. Per germline, CDR1 SGDLS and CDR2 YYNGEE. The CDR3 totals 15 residues. The ends were cut back, 0 bases at V and 0 bases at J, with 7 bases in the middle. CDR3 sequence: CASSVVAVSYNEQFF. CDR3 DNA: TGTGCCAGCAGCGTAGTGGCGGTCTCCTACAATGAGCAGTTCTTC.

The rearrangement joins TRBV10-3 to TRBJ1-3; D may be TRBD1 (6 bases). The CDR3 loop spans 16 amino acids. Germline CDR1 reads ENHRY; CDR2 reads SYGVKD. V shed 5 bases and J shed 0 bases, with 14 bases lying between them. Written as DNA, the CDR3 is TGTGCCATCAGTCCGACAGGCTACCCCTCTGGAAACACCATATATTTT. This sequence encodes CAISPTGYPSGNTIYF.

Notes on this clone: At one of its ends the junction is not consistent with the germline gene, which may arise from a read error. The chain employs TRBV6-5 and TRBJ1-4; tentative D call: TRBD1 (5 bases). The CDR3 has 15 residues. Germline CDR1 MNHEY, CDR2 SVGAGI. The CDR3 sequence is CASSDSGGTAEKLFF. The CDR3 region has the DNA TGTGCCAGCAGTGACTCGGGGGGGACGGCTGAAAAACTGTTTTTT.

CDR3 nucleotide sequence: TGCGCCAGCAGCTCGACGGGACATTATGGCTACACCTTC. This gives the protein CASSSTGHYGYTF. This rearrangement joins TRBV5-1 to TRBJ1-2; D perhaps matches TRBD1 (6 bases). V was clipped by 3 bases and J by 5 bases, with 11 bases between them. CDR3 length: 13 amino acids. The germline V gene encodes CDR1 SGHRS and CDR2 YFSETQ.

CDR3 sequence reads: CASSFAGALENIQYF. The CDR3, as DNA: TGTGCCAGCAGCTTCGCGGGGGCGCTGGAAAACATTCAGTACTTC. The V and J genes are TRBV5-4 and TRBJ2-4; tentatively, D is TRBD2 (7 bases). This CDR3 is 15 amino acids long. Germline V gene data show CDR1 as SGHNT and CDR2 as YYREEE (reference sequence). V lost 2 bases to trimming and J lost 5 bases, with 14 bases between them.

The chain carries TRBV6-5 and TRBJ1-4, with D uncertain. CDR3 length: 15 amino acids. CDR1 is MNHEY, CDR2 SVGAGI, per germline. Trimming removed 5 bases from V and 5 bases from J, with 15 bases in between. The CDR3 protein is CASSLDGERNEKLFF. The CDR3 DNA sequence: TGTGCCAGCAGTCTGGACGGGGAGCGAAATGAAAAACTGTTTTTT.

This clone was seen once. The CDR3 here is CASSMAGPRTDTQYF. The CDR3 DNA is TGCGCCAGCAGCATGGCAGGGCCTCGCACAGATACGCAGTATTTT. The chain is built from TRBV5-1 and TRBJ2-3; tentatively, D is TRBD1 (5 bases). The V end lost 4 bases, the J end lost 1 base, and 13 bases lay between the germline ends. CDR3 length: 15 amino acids. Per germline, CDR1 SGHRS and CDR2 YFSETQ.

The chain links TRBV14 to TRBJ1-6; D gene ambiguous. The CDR3 runs 13 residues. Trimming took 4 bases from V and 10 from J, leaving 11 bases between them. Germline assignment: CDR1 SGHDN and CDR2 FVKESK. The CDR3 region has the DNA TGTGCCAGCAGCCCTAGGTTCGGGTCACCCCTCCACTTT. Translating it yields CASSPRFGSPLHF.

The chain employs TRBV2 and TRBJ1-3; D gene unclear. This CDR3 has 12 residues. The V and J ends lost 9 bases and 0 bases respectively, with 6 bases between them. Germline CDR1 is SNHLY and CDR2 is FYNNEI. The CDR3 nucleotides read TGTGCCAGTCGGAGCTCTGGAAACACCATATATTTT. Translation: CASRSSGNTIYF.

This clone was counted a few times. The chain joins TRBV14 to TRBJ2-7, with 14 bases matching TRBD2. V trimming: 8 bases; J trimming: 7 bases; junction bases outside the gene matches: 4. Germline values: CDR1 SGHDN, CDR2 FVKESK. CDR3 length: 13 residues. The CDR3 loop is CASQGLAGGEQYF. DNA for the CDR3: TGTGCCAGCCAAGGACTAGCGGGAGGTGAGCAGTACTTC.